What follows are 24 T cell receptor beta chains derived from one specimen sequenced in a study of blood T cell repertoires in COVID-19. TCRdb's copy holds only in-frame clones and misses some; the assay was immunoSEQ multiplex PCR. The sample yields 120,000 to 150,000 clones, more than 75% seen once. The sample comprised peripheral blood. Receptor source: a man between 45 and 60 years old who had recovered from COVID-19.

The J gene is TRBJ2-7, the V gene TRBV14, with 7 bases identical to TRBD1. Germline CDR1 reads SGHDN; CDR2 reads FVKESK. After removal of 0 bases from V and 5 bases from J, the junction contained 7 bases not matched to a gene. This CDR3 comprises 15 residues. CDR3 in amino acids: CASSQDRTGPHEQYF. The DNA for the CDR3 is TGTGCCAGCAGCCAAGACCGGACAGGCCCCCACGAGCAGTACTTC. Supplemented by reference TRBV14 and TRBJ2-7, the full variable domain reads EAGVTQFPSHSVIEKGQTVTLRCDPISGHDNLYWYRRVMGKEIKFLLHFVKESKQDESGMPNNRFLAERTGGTYSTLKVQPAELEDSGVYFCASSQDRTGPHEQYFGPGTRLTVT.

The chain's CDR3 is CASSLAGGAANEQFF. The CDR3 DNA is TGTGCCAGCAGCTTAGCCGGGGGGGCAGCCAATGAGCAGTTCTTC. The chain has TRBV7-2 and TRBJ2-1; TRBD2 matches 8 bases. J was trimmed by 6 bases and V by 0 bases; bases with no gene match: 4. CDR3 length equals 15 residues. Germline V CDR1 and CDR2: SGHTA, FQGNSA.

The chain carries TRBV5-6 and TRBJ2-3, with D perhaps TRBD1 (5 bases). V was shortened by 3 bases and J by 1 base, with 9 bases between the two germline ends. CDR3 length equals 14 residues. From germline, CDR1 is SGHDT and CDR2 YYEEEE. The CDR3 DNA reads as TGTGCCAGCAGCTCAACACAGGGCACAGATACGCAGTATTTT. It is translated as CASSSTQGTDTQYF. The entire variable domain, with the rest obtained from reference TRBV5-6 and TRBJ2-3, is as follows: DAGVTQSPTHLIKTRGQQVTLRCSPKSGHDTVSWYQQALGQGPQFIFQYYEEEERQRGNFPDRFSGHQFPNYSSELNVNALLLGDSALYLCASSSTQGTDTQYFGPGTRLTVL.

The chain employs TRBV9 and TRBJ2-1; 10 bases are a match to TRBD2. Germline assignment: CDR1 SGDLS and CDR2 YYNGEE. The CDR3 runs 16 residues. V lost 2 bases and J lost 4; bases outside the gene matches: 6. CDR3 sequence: CASSVLAGAEYNEQFF. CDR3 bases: TGTGCCAGCAGCGTCCTAGCGGGGGCCGAGTACAATGAGCAGTTCTTC.

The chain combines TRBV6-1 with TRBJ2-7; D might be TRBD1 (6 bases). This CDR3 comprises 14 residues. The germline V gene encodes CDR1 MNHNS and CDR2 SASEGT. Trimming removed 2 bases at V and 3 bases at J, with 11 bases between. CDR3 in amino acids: CASSEYEQGYEQYF. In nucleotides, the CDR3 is TGTGCCAGCAGTGAATACGAACAGGGCTACGAGCAGTACTTC.

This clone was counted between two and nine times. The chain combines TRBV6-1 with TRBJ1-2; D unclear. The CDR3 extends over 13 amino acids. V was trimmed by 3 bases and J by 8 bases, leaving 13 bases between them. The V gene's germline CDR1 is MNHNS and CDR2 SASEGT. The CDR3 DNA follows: TGTGCCAGCAGTGAGATGCGATCGGGAGGCTACACCTTC. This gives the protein CASSEMRSGGYTF.

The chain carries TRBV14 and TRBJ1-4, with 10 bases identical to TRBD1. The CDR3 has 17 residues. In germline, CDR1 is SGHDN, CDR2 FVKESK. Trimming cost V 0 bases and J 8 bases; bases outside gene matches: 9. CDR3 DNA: TGTGCCAGCAGCCAAGATCTGTGGACAGGGGGGAGAGAAAAACTGTTTTTT. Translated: CASSQDLWTGGREKLFF.

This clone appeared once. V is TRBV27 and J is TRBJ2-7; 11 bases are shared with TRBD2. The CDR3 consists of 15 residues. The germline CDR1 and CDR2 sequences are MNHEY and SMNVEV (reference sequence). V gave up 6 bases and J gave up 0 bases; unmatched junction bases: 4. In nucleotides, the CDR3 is TGTGCCAGCAGGATACTAGCGGGGGCCTCCTACGAGCAGTACTTC. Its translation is CASRILAGASYEQYF.

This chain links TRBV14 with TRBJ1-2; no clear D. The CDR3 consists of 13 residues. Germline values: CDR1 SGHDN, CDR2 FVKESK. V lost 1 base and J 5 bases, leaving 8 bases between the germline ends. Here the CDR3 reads CASSQGQVYGYTF. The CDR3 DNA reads TGTGCCAGCAGCCAAGGGCAGGTTTATGGCTACACCTTC.

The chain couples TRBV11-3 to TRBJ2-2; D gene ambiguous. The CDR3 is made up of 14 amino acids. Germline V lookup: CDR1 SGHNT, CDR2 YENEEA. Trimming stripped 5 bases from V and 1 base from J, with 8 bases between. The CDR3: CASSPRVNTGELFF. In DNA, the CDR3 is TGTGCCAGCAGCCCTCGGGTGAACACCGGGGAGCTGTTTTTT.

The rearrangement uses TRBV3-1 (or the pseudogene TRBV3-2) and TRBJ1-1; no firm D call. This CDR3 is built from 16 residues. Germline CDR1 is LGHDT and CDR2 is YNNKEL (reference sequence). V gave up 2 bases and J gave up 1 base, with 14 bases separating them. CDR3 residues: CASSQISRSTNTEAFF. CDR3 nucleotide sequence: TGTGCCAGCAGCCAAATTAGTAGGAGCACGAACACTGAAGCTTTCTTT.

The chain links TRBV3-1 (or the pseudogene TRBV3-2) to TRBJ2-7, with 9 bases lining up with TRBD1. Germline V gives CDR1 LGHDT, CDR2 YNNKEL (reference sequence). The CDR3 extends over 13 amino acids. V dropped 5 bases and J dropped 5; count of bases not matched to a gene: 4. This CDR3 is CASSGDRVNEQYF. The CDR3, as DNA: TGTGCCAGCAGCGGGGACAGGGTTAACGAGCAGTACTTC.

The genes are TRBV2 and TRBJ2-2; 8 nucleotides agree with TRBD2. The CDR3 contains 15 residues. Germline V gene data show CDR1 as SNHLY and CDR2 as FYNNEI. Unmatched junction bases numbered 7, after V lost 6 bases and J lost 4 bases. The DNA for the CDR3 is TGTGCCAGCAGAGTAACTAGCGGAGGCACCGGGGAGCTGTTTTTT. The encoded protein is CASRVTSGGTGELFF. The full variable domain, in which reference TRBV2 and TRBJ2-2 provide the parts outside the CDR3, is EPEVTQTPSHQVTQMGQEVILRCVPISNHLYFYWYRQILGQKVEFLVSFYNNEISEKSEIFDDQFSVERPDGSNFTLKIRSTKLEDSAMYFCASRVTSGGTGELFFGEGSRLTVL.

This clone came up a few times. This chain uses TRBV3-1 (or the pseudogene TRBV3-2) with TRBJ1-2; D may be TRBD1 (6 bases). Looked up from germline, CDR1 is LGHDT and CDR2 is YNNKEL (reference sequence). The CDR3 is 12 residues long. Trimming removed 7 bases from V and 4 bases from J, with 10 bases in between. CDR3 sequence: CASNRDGYGYTF. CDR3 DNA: TGTGCCAGCAACAGGGACGGCTATGGCTACACCTTC.

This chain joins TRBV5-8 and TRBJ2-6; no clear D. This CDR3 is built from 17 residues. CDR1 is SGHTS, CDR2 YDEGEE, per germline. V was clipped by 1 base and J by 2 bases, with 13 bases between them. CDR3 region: CASSLWHLETGANVLTF. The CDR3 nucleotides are TGTGCCAGCAGCTTGTGGCACCTCGAAACTGGGGCCAACGTCCTGACTTTC.

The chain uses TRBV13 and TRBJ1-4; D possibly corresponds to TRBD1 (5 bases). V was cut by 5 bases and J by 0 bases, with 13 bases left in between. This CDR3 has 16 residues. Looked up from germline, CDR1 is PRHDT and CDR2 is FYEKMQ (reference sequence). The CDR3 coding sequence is TGTGCCAGCAGCCCATGGGGGGGAGCAACTAATGAAAAACTGTTTTTT. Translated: CASSPWGGATNEKLFF.

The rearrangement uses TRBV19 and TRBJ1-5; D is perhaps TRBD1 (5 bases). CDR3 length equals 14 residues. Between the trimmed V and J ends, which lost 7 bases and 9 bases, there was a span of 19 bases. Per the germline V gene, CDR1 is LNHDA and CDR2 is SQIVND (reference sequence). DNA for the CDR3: TGTGCCAGTAATGACGGGACTGGGATCTGGCCCCAGCATTTT. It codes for CASNDGTGIWPQHF.

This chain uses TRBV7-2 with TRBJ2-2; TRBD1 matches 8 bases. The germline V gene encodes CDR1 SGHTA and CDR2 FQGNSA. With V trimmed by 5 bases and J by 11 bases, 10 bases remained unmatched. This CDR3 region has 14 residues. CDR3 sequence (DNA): TGTGCCAGCAGCCAACATCCGGACAGGGCCGAGCTGTTTTTT. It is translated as CASSQHPDRAELFF.

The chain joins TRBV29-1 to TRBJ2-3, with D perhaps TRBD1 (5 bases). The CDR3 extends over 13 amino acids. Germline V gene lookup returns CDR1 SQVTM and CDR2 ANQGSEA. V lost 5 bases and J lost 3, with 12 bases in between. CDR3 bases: TGCAGCGTTATCGACAGTACGACAGATACGCAGTATTTT. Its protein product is CSVIDSTTDTQYF.

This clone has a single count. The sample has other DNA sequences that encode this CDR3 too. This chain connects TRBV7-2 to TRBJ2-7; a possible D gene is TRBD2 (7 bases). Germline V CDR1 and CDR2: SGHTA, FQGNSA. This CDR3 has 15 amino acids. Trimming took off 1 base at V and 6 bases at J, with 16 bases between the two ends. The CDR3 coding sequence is TGTGCCAGCAGCTTAGGAGGGGGGGGGCCCCTCGAGCAGTACTTC. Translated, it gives CASSLGGGGPLEQYF.

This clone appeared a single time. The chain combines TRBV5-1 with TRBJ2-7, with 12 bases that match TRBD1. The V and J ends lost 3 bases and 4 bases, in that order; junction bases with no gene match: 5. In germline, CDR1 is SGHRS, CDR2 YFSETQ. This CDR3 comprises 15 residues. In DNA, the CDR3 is TGCGCCAGCAGCTATGGGACAGGGGGCGGTTACGAGCAGTACTTC. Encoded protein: CASSYGTGGGYEQYF.

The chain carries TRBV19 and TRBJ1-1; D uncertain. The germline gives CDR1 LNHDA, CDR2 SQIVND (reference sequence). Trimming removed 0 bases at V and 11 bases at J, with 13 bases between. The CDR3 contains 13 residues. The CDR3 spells CASSIDKEGKAFF. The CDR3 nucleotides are TGTGCCAGTAGTATAGATAAGGAGGGTAAGGCTTTCTTT.

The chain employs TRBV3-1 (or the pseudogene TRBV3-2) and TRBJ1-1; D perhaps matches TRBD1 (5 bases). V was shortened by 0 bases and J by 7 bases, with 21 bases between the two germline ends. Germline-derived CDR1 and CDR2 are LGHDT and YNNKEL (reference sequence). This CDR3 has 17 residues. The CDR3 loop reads CASSQEIFKGREGEAFF. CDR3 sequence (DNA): TGTGCCAGCAGCCAAGAAATATTTAAGGGCAGGGAGGGTGAAGCTTTCTTT.

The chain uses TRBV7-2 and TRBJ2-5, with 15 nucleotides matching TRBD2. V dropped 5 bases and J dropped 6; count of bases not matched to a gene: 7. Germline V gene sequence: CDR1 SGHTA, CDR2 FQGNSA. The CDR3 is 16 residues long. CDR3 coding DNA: TGTGCCAGCAGCCGTCGGACTAGCGGGGGGGGGAAGACCCAGTACTTC. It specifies CASSRRTSGGGKTQYF.